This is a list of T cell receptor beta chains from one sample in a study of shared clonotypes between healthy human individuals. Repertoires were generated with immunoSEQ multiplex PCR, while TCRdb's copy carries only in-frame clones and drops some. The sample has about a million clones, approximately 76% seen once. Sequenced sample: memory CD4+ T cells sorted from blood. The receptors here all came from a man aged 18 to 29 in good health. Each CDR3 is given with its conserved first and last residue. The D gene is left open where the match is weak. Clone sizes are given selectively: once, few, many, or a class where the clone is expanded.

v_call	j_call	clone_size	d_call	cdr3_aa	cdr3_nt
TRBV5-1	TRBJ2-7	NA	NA	CASSAPSSYEQYF	TGCGCCAGCAGTGCCCCTTCTTCCTACGAGCAGTACTTC
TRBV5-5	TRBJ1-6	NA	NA	CASSPAEIGNSPLHF	TGTGCCAGCAGCCCCGCCGAGATCGGGAATTCACCCCTCCACTTT
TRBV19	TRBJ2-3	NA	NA	CASSRRYTDTQYF	TGTGCCAGTAGTAGGAGGTACACAGATACGCAGTATTTT
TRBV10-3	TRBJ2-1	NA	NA	CAISDREYNEQFF	TGTGCCATCAGTGACAGGGAATACAATGAGCAGTTCTTC
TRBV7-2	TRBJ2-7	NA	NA	CASSFKGDRNEQYF	TGTGCCAGCAGCTTCAAGGGGGACCGGAACGAGCAGTACTTC
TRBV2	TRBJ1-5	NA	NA	CASREGWSNQPQHF	TGTGCCAGTCGGGAGGGGTGGAGCAATCAGCCCCAGCATTTT
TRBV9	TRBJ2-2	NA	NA	CASSGYRDQSYTGELFF	TGTGCCAGCAGCGGTTACAGGGATCAGAGTTACACCGGGGAGCTGTTTTTT
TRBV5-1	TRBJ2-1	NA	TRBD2	CASSLATTGGLNEQFF	TGCGCCAGCAGCTTGGCCACTACGGGGGGGCTCAATGAGCAGTTCTTC
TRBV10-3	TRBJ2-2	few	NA	CAISEATGELFF	TGTGCCATCAGTGAGGCCACCGGGGAGCTGTTTTTT
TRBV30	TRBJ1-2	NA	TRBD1	CAWTPVGTDGGYTF	TGTGCCTGGACGCCGGTGGGGACAGACGGGGGCTACACCTTC
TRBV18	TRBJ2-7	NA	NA	CASSPGTQRSPSYEQYF	TGTGCCAGCTCACCAGGGACACAAAGATCACCATCCTACGAGCAGTACTTC
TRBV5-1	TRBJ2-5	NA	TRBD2	CASSAGTSGASLRTQYF	TGCGCCAGCAGCGCGGGGACTAGCGGGGCATCTTTGAGGACCCAGTACTTC
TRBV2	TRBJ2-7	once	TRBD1	CASNTGGYEQYF	TGTGCCAGCAACACAGGGGGCTACGAGCAGTACTTC
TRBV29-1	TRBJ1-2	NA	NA	CSVSGSSYGYTF	TGCAGCGTTAGCGGCAGCTCCTATGGCTACACCTTC
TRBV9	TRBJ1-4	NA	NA	CASSVLDSTYEKLFF	TGTGCCAGCAGCGTCCTAGACAGCACTTATGAAAAACTGTTTTTT
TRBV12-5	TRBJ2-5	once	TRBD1	CASGTGLGETQYF	TGTGCTAGTGGGACAGGGCTAGGGGAGACCCAGTACTTC
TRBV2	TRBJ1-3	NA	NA	CASRVQGVGGNTIYF	TGTGCCAGCAGGGTCCAGGGAGTAGGTGGAAACACCATATATTTT
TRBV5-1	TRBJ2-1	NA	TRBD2	CASSSTIAGPYNEQFF	TGCGCCAGCAGCTCGACTATAGCGGGCCCCTACAATGAGCAGTTCTTC
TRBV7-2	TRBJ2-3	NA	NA	CASSDVGTQYF	TGTGCCAGCAGCGACGTGGGTACGCAGTATTTT
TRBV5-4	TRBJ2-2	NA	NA	CASSRIGGELFF	TGTGCCAGCAGCCGGATTGGGGGGGAGCTGTTTTTT
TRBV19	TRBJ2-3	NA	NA	CASSILAPGADTQYF	TGTGCCAGTAGTATCCTAGCACCTGGGGCAGATACGCAGTATTTT
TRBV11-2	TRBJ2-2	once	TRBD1	CASSWDSNAGELFF	TGTGCCAGCAGCTGGGACAGCAACGCCGGGGAGCTGTTTTTT
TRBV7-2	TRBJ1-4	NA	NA	CASSLNGAPLEKLFF	TGTGCCAGCAGCTTAAACGGGGCACCGCTAGAAAAACTGTTTTTT
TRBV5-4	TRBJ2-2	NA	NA	CASSFYGRRNTGELFF	TGTGCCAGCAGCTTCTACGGCAGGCGAAACACCGGGGAGCTGTTTTTT
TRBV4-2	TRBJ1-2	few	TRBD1	CASSQVLGTADYGYTF	TGTGCCAGCAGCCAAGTCCTCGGGACAGCCGATTATGGCTACACCTTC
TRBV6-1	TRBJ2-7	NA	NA	CASSELSLSYEQYF	TGTGCCAGCAGTGAGCTCTCCCTCTCCTACGAGCAGTACTTC
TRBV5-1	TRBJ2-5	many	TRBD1	CASGMDRLAGAQYF	TGCGCCAGCGGGATGGACAGGCTGGCAGGGGCCCAGTACTTC
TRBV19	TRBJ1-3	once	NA	CASTTGGSTAGNTIYF	TGTGCCAGTACCACCGGGGGGTCGACGGCGGGAAACACCATATATTTT
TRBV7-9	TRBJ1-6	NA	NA	CASSRENSPLHF	TGTGCCAGCAGTCGGGAAAATTCACCCCTCCACTTT
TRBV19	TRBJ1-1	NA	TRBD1	CASSTDRPYSSNTEAFF	TGTGCCAGTAGTACGGACAGGCCCTATAGTTCGAACACTGAAGCTTTCTTT
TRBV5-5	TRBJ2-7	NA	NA	CASSLYLAAATYEQYF	TGTGCCAGCAGCTTGTATCTTGCGGCCGCCACCTACGAGCAGTACTTC
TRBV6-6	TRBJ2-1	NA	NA	CAIGNTRSYNEQFF	TGTGCCATCGGGAATACACGGTCCTACAATGAGCAGTTCTTC
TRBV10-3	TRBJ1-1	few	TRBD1	CAISGQGARTEAFF	TGTGCCATCAGCGGACAGGGGGCGAGGACTGAAGCTTTCTTT
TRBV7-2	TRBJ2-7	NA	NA	CASSLGQVHSYEQYF	TGTGCCAGCAGCTTAGGACAGGTCCACTCCTACGAGCAGTACTTC
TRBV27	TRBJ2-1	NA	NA	CASSPIAVYNEQFF	TGTGCCAGCAGTCCTATAGCGGTGTACAATGAGCAGTTCTTC
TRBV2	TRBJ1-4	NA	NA	CASSGHPQGSNEKLFF	TGTGCCAGCAGTGGTCATCCCCAGGGGTCTAATGAAAAACTGTTTTTT
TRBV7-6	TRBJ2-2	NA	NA	CASSAPTSLRELFF	TGTGCCAGCAGCGCCCCAACGTCGTTGAGGGAGCTGTTTTTT
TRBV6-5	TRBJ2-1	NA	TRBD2	CASSYSPGGARNEQFF	TGTGCCAGCAGTTACTCTCCCGGGGGGGCTCGTAATGAGCAGTTCTTC
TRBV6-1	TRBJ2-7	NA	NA	CASSVDSISYEQYF	TGTGCCAGCAGTGTGGACAGTATCTCCTACGAGCAGTACTTC
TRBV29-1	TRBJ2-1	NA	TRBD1	CSAAGQGSLDEQFF	TGCAGCGCCGCCGGACAGGGGAGCCTGGATGAGCAGTTCTTC
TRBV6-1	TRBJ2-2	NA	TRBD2	CASIGGSNTGELFF	TGTGCCAGCATCGGGGGGTCTAACACCGGGGAGCTGTTTTTT
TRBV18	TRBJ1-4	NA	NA	CASSPSTRAEKLFF	TGTGCCAGCTCACCATCTACAAGGGCGGAAAAACTGTTTTTT
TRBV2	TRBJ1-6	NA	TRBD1	CARHRGLASPLHF	TGTGCCAGACACAGGGGGCTGGCTTCACCCCTCCACTTT
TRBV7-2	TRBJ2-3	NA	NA	CASSLQVGEADTQYF	TGTGCCAGCAGCCTTCAGGTGGGAGAGGCAGATACGCAGTATTTT
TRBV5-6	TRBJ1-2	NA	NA	CASSFPDYGYTF	TGTGCCAGCAGCTTCCCGGACTATGGCTACACCTTC
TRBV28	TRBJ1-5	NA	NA	CASRPGTSLDQPQHF	TGTGCCAGCAGACCCGGGACGTCCCTCGACCAGCCCCAGCATTTT
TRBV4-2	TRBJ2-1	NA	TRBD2	CASSQPSGASYNEQFF	TGTGCCAGCAGCCAGCCTAGCGGGGCTTCCTACAATGAGCAGTTCTTC
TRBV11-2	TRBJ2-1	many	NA	CASSARGGYSGEQFF	TGTGCCAGCAGCGCCCGGGGTGGATACAGTGGTGAGCAGTTCTTC
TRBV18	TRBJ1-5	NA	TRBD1	CASSPGTGYNQPQHF	TGTGCCAGCTCACCCGGGACAGGTTACAATCAGCCCCAGCATTTT
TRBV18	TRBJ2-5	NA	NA	CASSPPSDLGGTQYF	TGTGCCAGCTCACCACCTTCGGACTTGGGGGGGACCCAGTACTTC
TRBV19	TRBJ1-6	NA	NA	CASTTWGTAPLHF	TGTGCCAGTACGACCTGGGGCACGGCACCCCTCCACTTT
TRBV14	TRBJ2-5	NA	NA	CASSLRSIVASRETQYF	TGTGCCAGCAGCCTTAGGTCGATCGTGGCTTCGCGAGAGACCCAGTACTTC
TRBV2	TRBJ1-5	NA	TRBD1	CASALFGTGPNQPQHF	TGTGCCAGTGCCCTCTTCGGGACAGGGCCCAATCAGCCCCAGCATTTT
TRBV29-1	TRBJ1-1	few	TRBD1	CSVTGQVLEAFF	TGCAGCGTTACGGGACAGGTTCTCGAAGCTTTCTTT
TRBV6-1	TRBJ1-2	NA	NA	CASSESNYGYTF	TGTGCCAGCAGTGAATCTAACTATGGCTACACCTTC